The T cell receptor (beta chain) described here comes from a study of STAT3 mutations in large granular lymphocyte leukemia. Study context: Roughly 44% of treated T-LGLL patients showed hematologic response to immunosuppression.

The V gene's germline CDR1 is SGHRS and CDR2 YFSETQ. The length of the CDR3 is 13 residues. Trimming shortened V by 3 bases and J by 6 bases, and 13 bases separated the two germline ends. Study findings and constraints: At least one immunodominant TCR beta clonotype appeared in every T-cell large granular lymphocyte leukemia patient. Treatment regimens differed across patients between samplings. Samples missed the first appearance of the clone.

Turning to this clone: Its antigen remains unidentified.

Assay used: immunoSEQ multiplex PCR; TCRdb lists only in-frame clones, some missing. The data contain tens of thousands of clones, around nine tenths of them seen just once; the ten biggest clones take up 0.43%. The source material was PBMCs. The TCR originated in a human donor with T large granular lymphocyte leukemia. Some clones in this sample may be carry-over from other donors' samples. The rearrangement joins TRBV5-1 to TRBJ2-7; tentative D call: TRBD1 (7 bases). The CDR3 nucleotides are TGCGCCAGCAGCTCCCACAGGGGAGGCGAGCAGTACGTC. This gives the protein CASSSHRGGEQYV.